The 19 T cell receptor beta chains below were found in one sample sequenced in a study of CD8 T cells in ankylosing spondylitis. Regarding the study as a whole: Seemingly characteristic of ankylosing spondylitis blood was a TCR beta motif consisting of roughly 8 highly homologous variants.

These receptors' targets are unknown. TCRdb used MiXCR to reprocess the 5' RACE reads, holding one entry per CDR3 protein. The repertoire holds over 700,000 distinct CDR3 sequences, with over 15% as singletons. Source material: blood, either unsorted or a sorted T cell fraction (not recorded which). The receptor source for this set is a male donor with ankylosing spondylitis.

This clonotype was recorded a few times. The CDR3 here is CASSGSTGETQYF. The CDR3, as DNA: TGTGCCAGCAGTGGCAGTACGGGCGAGACCCAGTACTTC. The chain combines TRBV12-3 or TRBV12-4 with TRBJ2-5, with D hard to call. This CDR3 region has 13 residues. The V end lost 5 bases, the J end lost 5 bases, and 12 bases lay between the germline ends.

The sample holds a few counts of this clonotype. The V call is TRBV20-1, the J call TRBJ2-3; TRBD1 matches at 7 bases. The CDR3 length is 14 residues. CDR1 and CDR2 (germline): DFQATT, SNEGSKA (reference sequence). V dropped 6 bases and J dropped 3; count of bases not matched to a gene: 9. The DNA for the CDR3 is TGCAGTGCACCGAACAGGGGAAGTACAGATACGCAGTATTTT. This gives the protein CSAPNRGSTDTQYF.

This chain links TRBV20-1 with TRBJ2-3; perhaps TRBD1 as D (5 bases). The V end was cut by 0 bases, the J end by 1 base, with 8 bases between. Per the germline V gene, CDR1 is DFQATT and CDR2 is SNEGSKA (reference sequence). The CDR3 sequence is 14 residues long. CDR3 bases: TGCAGTGCTAGAGATATCAGGGGCACAGATACGCAGTATTTT. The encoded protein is CSARDIRGTDTQYF.

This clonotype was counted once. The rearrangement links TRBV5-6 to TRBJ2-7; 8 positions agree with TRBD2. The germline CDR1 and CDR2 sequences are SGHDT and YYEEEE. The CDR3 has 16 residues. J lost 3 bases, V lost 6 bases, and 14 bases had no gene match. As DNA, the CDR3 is TGTGCCAGCAACTTATTCGAGACTAGCGTGGGCTACGAGCAGTACTTC. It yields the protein CASNLFETSVGYEQYF.

For the CDR3, the DNA is TGTGCCAGCAGCCCATGGCCGGGACAGGGGGCCGAGGAGCAGTACTTC. Translation gives CASSPWPGQGAEEQYF. The V call is TRBV14, the J call TRBJ2-7, with 12 positions matching TRBD1. Germline CDR1 reads SGHDN; CDR2 reads FVKESK. V was clipped by 4 bases and J by 7 bases; unmatched bases: 11. The CDR3 is 16 amino acids.

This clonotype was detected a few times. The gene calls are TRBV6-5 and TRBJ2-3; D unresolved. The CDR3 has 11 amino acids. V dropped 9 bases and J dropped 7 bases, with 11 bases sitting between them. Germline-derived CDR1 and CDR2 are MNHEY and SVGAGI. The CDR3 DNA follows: TGTGCCAGTCAAACTACAAATACGCAGTATTTT. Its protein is CASQTTNTQYF.

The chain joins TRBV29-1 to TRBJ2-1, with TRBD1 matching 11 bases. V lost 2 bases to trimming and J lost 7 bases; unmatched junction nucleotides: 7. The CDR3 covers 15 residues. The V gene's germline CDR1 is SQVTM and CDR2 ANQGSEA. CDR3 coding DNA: TGCAGCGTTGAACTCGGAGGGACAGGGGGGAATGAGCAGTTCTTC. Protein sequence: CSVELGGTGGNEQFF.

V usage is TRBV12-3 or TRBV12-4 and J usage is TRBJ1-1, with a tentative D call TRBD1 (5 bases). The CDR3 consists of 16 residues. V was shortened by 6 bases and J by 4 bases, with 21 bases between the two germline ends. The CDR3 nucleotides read TGTGCCAGCAGCCACCCCTATACAGGAACGGGCACTGAAGCTTTCTTT. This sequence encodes CASSHPYTGTGTEAFF.

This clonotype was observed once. DNA for the CDR3: TGTGCCAGCAGCCGCACCGGGACAGGGGATGAAAAACTGTTTTTT. Amino acids: CASSRTGTGDEKLFF. The rearrangement uses TRBV7-9 and TRBJ1-4, with 10 bases fitting TRBD1. J gave up 6 bases and V 5 bases, and 6 bases lay outside the gene matches. CDR3 size: 15 residues. The germline V gene has CDR1 SEHNR and CDR2 FQNEAQ (reference sequence).

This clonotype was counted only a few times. The CDR3 DNA follows: TGTGCCAGCAGTCAAAATGGGAACTATGGCTACACCTTC. Its translation is CASSQNGNYGYTF. The chain couples TRBV27 to TRBJ1-2; unclear D gene. Germline CDR1 and CDR2: MNHEY and SMNVEV (reference sequence). The V end was cut by 5 bases, the J end by 2 bases, with 9 bases between. The CDR3 is 13 amino acids.

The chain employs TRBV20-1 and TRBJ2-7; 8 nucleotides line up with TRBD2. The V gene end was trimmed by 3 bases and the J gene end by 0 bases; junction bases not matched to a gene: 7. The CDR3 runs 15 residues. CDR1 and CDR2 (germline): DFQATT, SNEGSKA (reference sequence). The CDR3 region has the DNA TGCAGTGCTAGCCGAAATAGCGGGATCTCCTACGAGCAGTACTTC. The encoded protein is CSASRNSGISYEQYF.

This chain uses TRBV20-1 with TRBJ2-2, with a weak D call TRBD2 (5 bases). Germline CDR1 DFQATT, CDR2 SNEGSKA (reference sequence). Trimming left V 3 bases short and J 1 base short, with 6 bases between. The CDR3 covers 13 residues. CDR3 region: CSASRENTGELFF. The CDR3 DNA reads TGCAGTGCTAGTCGGGAGAACACCGGGGAGCTGTTTTTT.

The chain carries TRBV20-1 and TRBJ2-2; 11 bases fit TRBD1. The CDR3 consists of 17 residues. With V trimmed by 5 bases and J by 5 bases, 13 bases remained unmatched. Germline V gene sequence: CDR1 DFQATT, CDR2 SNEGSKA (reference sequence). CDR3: CSAGPRSGQGVTGELFF. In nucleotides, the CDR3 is TGCAGTGCTGGCCCCAGGTCGGGACAGGGGGTTACCGGGGAGCTGTTTTTT.

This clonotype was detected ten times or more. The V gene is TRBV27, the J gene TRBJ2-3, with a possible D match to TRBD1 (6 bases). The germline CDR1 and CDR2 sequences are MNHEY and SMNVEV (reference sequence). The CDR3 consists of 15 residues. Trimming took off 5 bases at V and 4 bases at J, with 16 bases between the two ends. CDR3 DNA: TGTGCCAGCAGTAGGGGGATAGCGTTGGCAGATACGCAGTATTTT. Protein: CASSRGIALADTQYF.

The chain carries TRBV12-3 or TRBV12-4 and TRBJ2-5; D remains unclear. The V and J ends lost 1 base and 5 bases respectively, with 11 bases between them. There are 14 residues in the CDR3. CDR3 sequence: CASSLGQNRETQYF. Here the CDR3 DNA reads TGTGCCAGCAGTTTAGGGCAGAATAGGGAGACCCAGTACTTC.

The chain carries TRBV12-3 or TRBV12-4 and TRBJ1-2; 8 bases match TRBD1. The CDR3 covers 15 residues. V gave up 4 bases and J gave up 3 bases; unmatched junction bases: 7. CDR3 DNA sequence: TGTGCCAGCAGTTACCCCATGGACAGGGACTATGGCTACACCTTC. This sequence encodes CASSYPMDRDYGYTF.

CDR3 nucleotide sequence: TGCAGTGCTAGACCCCACCCTCCGCTAGCGGCCCCCTACAATGAGCAGTTCTTC. Encoded protein: CSARPHPPLAAPYNEQFF. The chain links TRBV20-1 to TRBJ2-1; the match to TRBD2 covers 7 bases. There are 18 residues in the CDR3. CDR1 is DFQATT and CDR2 is SNEGSKA in the germline V gene (reference sequence). The junction had 15 bases not matched to a gene; V was cut back by 2 bases and J by 2 bases.

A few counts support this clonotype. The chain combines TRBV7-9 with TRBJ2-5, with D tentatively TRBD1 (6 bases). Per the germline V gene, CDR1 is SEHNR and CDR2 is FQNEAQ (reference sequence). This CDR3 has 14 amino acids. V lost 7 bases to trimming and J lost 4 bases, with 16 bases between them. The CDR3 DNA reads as TGTGCCAGCACCCGACAGGTTAGGGGAGAGACCCAGTACTTC. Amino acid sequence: CASTRQVRGETQYF.

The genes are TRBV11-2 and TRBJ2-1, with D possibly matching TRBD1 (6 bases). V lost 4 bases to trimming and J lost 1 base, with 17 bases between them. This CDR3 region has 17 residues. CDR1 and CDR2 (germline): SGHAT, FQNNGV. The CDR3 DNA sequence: TGTGCCAGCAGCTCCTTTGCCCTACAGGGTTCCTACAATGAGCAGTTCTTC. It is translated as CASSSFALQGSYNEQFF.